The 21 T cell receptor beta chains in this list originate from one sample, sequenced in a study of blood T cell repertoires in COVID-19 (dated by TCRdb to the early 2020s). Libraries were built with the immunoSEQ multiplex PCR assay. TCRdb provides this immuneACCESS table in a form limited to in-frame rearrangements. Some clones are lacking; in checked studies, under half of them reflect an unresolved V gene, and why the rest are absent is not known. This sample gives roughly 300,000 clones in total; roughly 91% of them show up just once. The ten biggest clones cover 2.3% of the sample. Source material: PBMCs or T cells enriched from blood (not recorded which). The receptors here all came from a woman between 40 and 50 years old with acute COVID-19.

The CDR3 here is CSAQRQGPYNEQFF. The CDR3 coding sequence is TGCAGCGCACAACGACAGGGTCCCTACAATGAGCAGTTCTTC. V gene TRBV29-1 combines with J gene TRBJ2-1, with 7 bases aligning to TRBD1. Trimming at V came to 7 bases and at J to 2 bases, leaving 8 bases not matched to a gene. Germline V gives CDR1 SQVTM, CDR2 ANQGSEA. The CDR3 sequence is 14 residues long.

The rearrangement uses TRBV7-9 and TRBJ1-1; TRBD1 aligns across 10 bases. CDR3 length equals 18 residues. CDR1 SEHNR and CDR2 FQNEAQ come from the germline V gene (reference sequence). V was clipped by 2 bases and J by 6 bases; unmatched bases: 15. The CDR3 DNA is TGTGCCAGCAGCTTAAGTTTCGGGGTTGGGGACAGGGGTCCTGAAGCTTTCTTT. This translates into CASSLSFGVGDRGPEAFF.

This clone was detected only a few times. This rearrangement joins TRBV7-2 to TRBJ2-3, with TRBD2 matching over 12 bases. The CDR3 has 19 residues. The germline V gene encodes CDR1 SGHTA and CDR2 FQGNSA. V shed 7 bases and J 1 base; nucleotides not matched to a gene: 15. The CDR3 DNA reads TGTGCCAGCACCCCGAATAGACTAGCGGGAGCATTGGGCACAGATACGCAGTATTTT. The encoded protein is CASTPNRLAGALGTDTQYF. Drawing the rest from reference TRBV7-2 and TRBJ2-3, the complete variable domain is GAGVSQSPSNKVTEKGKDVELRCDPISGHTALYWYRQSLGQGLEFLIYFQGNSAPDKSGLPSDRFSAERTGGSVSTLTIQRTQQEDSAVYLCASTPNRLAGALGTDTQYFGPGTRLTVL.

The rearrangement uses TRBV7-9 and TRBJ2-5; 8 bases match TRBD2. V dropped 5 bases and J dropped 0; count of bases not matched to a gene: 8. This CDR3 contains 16 residues. Looked up from germline, CDR1 is SEHNR and CDR2 is FQNEAQ (reference sequence). This CDR3 reads CASSLGTRGDQETQYF. The CDR3 DNA sequence: TGTGCCAGCAGCCTCGGGACTAGGGGAGACCAAGAGACCCAGTACTTC.

V and J are TRBV15 and TRBJ2-1; TRBD2 might be the D (6 bases). V was clipped by 7 bases and J by 6 bases, with 10 bases between them. Germline V gene data show CDR1 as LNHNV and CDR2 as YYDKDF (reference sequence). The CDR3 spans 12 residues. Here the CDR3 reads CATKGLRNEQFF. CDR3 coding DNA: TGTGCCACCAAGGGACTGCGCAATGAGCAGTTCTTC. Full variable domain (remainder filled in from reference TRBV15 and TRBJ2-1): DAMVIQNPRYQVTQFGKPVTLSCSQTLNHNVMYWYQQKSSQAPKLLFHYYDKDFNNEADTPDNFQSRRPNTSFCFLDIRSPGLGDTAMYLCATKGLRNEQFFGPGTRLTVL.

This chain joins TRBV6-5 and TRBJ1-5; D might be TRBD1 (5 bases). This CDR3 has 14 amino acids. V was clipped by 6 bases and J by 6 bases, with 15 bases between them. Germline loops: CDR1 MNHEY, CDR2 SVGAGI. DNA for the CDR3: TGTGCCAGCAGGATCAGGGATATCAGTCAGCCCCAGCATTTT. Protein sequence: CASRIRDISQPQHF.

This sequence joins TRBV5-5 and TRBJ1-1, with no clear D. Between the trimmed V and J ends, which lost 5 bases and 2 bases, there was a span of 7 bases. In germline, CDR1 is SGHKS, CDR2 YYEKEE (reference sequence). The CDR3 totals 12 residues. CDR3 in DNA: TGTGCCAGCAGACGTGGCAACACTGAAGCTTTCTTT. It translates to CASRRGNTEAFF.

The chain couples TRBV29-1 to TRBJ2-1; D might be TRBD1 (5 bases). V lost 7 bases to trimming and J lost 9 bases, with 13 bases between them. Germline V CDR1 and CDR2: SQVTM, ANQGSEA. This CDR3 comprises 11 residues. The CDR3 reads CSGEDNAEQFF. The CDR3 nucleotides are TGCAGCGGAGAGGACAATGCTGAGCAGTTCTTC.

The rearrangement joins TRBV5-5 to TRBJ1-2, with TRBD1 identical over 7 bases. CDR1 SGHKS and CDR2 YYEKEE come from the germline V gene (reference sequence). V dropped 3 bases and J dropped 5; count of bases not matched to a gene: 10. CDR3 size: 15 residues. The CDR3 DNA reads as TGTGCCAGCAGCTCTCAACAGGGGATCGGGTATGGCTACACCTTC. Its protein product is CASSSQQGIGYGYTF.

Concerning this clone: This clone may be a read error of a much larger clone one base away. The same CDR3 can be traced to other DNA sequences in this sample. This chain connects TRBV5-6 to TRBJ1-2; perhaps TRBD1 as D (6 bases). Trimming pared 4 bases from V and 5 bases from J, leaving 9 bases between. CDR3 length: 12 residues. Germline V gene data show CDR1 as SGHDT and CDR2 as YYEEEE. In DNA, the CDR3 is TGTGCCAGCAGCATCCAGGGGTATGGCTACACCTTC. Protein product: CASSIQGYGYTF.

The chain uses TRBV24-1 and TRBJ1-2, with TRBD1 identical over 9 bases. The V gene end was trimmed by 1 base and the J gene end by 2 bases; junction bases not matched to a gene: 4. The CDR3 sequence is 16 residues long. The germline V gene has CDR1 KGHDR and CDR2 SFDVKD. The CDR3 DNA is TGTGCCACCAGTGATTTTGGACAGGGGCCGAACTATGGCTACACCTTC. Translated, it gives CATSDFGQGPNYGYTF.

The chain uses TRBV6-5 and TRBJ1-1, with D perhaps matching TRBD1 (6 bases). The germline V and J ends were trimmed by 5 bases and 2 bases, with 12 bases remaining between them. The length of the CDR3 is 14 residues. The germline gives CDR1 MNHEY, CDR2 SVGAGI. The CDR3 protein is CASSNYRENTEAFF. CDR3 nucleotide sequence: TGTGCCAGCAGTAACTACAGGGAAAACACTGAAGCTTTCTTT.

This clone has a single count. The genes are TRBV6-2 or TRBV6-3 and TRBJ2-1, with 10 bases lining up with TRBD2. The CDR3 sequence is 15 residues long. The germline gives CDR1 MNHEY, CDR2 SVGEGT. V lost 2 bases to trimming and J lost 6 bases; unmatched junction nucleotides: 4. CDR3 protein: CASSYQLAGINEQFF. As DNA, the CDR3 is TGTGCCAGCAGTTACCAACTAGCGGGAATCAATGAGCAGTTCTTC.

This clone was counted a single time. The chain combines TRBV7-2 with TRBJ2-5; 14 bases agree with TRBD2. The J segment lost 5 bases and the V segment lost 5 bases, leaving 10 bases of the junction unmatched. The V gene's germline CDR1 is SGHTA and CDR2 FQGNSA. CDR3 length: 17 residues. CDR3 DNA sequence: TGTGCCAGCAGCCCGGGACTAGCGGGAGCTTTCAGGGAGACCCAGTACTTC. Translation gives CASSPGLAGAFRETQYF.

V and J are TRBV7-2 and TRBJ2-7; D possibly corresponds to TRBD2 (6 bases). Trimming cost V 6 bases and J 0 bases, with 12 bases left between them. CDR3 length: 14 residues. Germline V lookup: CDR1 SGHTA, CDR2 FQGNSA. The chain's CDR3 is CASRRGTDSYEQYF. CDR3 coding DNA: TGTGCCAGCAGGCGGGGCACTGACTCCTACGAGCAGTACTTC.

This chain connects TRBV19 to TRBJ1-2; a possible D gene is TRBD1 (6 bases). V lost 9 bases and J lost 2, with 13 bases in between. The germline CDR1 and CDR2 sequences are LNHDA and SQIVND (reference sequence). CDR3 length equals 13 residues. In DNA form, the CDR3 reads TGTGCCAGCGAAAACAGGGCCAACTATGGCTACACCTTC. Translating it yields CASENRANYGYTF.

CDR3 protein: CASSVSGGAHEQYF. The DNA for the CDR3 is TGTGCCAGCAGCGTCAGCGGGGGGGCCCACGAGCAGTACTTC. The genes are TRBV7-9 and TRBJ2-7; 10 bases match TRBD2. Germline CDR1 SEHNR, CDR2 FQNEAQ (reference sequence). The ends lost 5 bases at V and 5 bases at J; junction bases unmatched: 6. This CDR3 is built from 14 residues.

This chain uses TRBV5-1 with TRBJ2-2, with TRBD1 matching 8 bases. The J segment lost 4 bases and the V segment lost 4 bases, leaving 9 bases of the junction unmatched. Germline V lookup: CDR1 SGHRS, CDR2 YFSETQ. The length of the CDR3 is 16 residues. Here the CDR3 reads CASSPGQGRSTGELFF. Written as DNA, the CDR3 is TGCGCCAGCAGCCCCGGACAGGGTCGTAGCACCGGGGAGCTGTTTTTT.

V gene TRBV18 combines with J gene TRBJ1-4, with D possibly being TRBD1 (6 bases). Trimming removed 5 bases from V and 3 bases from J, with 7 bases in between. The CDR3 runs to 13 residues. Germline V gene data show CDR1 as KGHSH and CDR2 as LQKENI. The CDR3 is CASSSGANEKLFF. DNA of the CDR3: TGTGCCAGCTCATCAGGGGCTAATGAAAAACTGTTTTTT.

V and J are TRBV27 and TRBJ2-5, with TRBD2 matching over 8 bases. CDR3 length: 14 amino acids. After removal of 2 bases from V and 5 bases from J, the junction contained 4 bases not matched to a gene. In germline, CDR1 is MNHEY, CDR2 SMNVEV (reference sequence). Written as DNA, the CDR3 is TGTGCCAGCAGTTTAACCGGGGGGGCCGAGACCCAGTACTTC. Amino acids: CASSLTGGAETQYF.

V usage is TRBV6-2 or TRBV6-3 and J usage is TRBJ2-7; TRBD2 agrees at 7 bases. Germline lookup yields CDR1 MNHEY and CDR2 SVGEGT. V lost 2 bases, J lost 3 bases, and 13 bases stayed unmatched. This CDR3 is 17 amino acids long. DNA for the CDR3: TGTGCCAGCAGTTACCCCCGGGGCGGCGGGAGATACTACGAGCAGTACTTC. This encodes CASSYPRGGGRYYEQYF.